These 9 T cell receptor beta chains originate from one sample sequenced in a study of T cells of healthy individuals. One entry per CDR3 protein, called by TCRdb with MiXCR from the 5' RACE reads. The data show about 41,000 distinct CDR3 sequences, with roughly 4.3% seen just once and around 9.6% held by the top ten. These receptor sequences come from a human donor in good health.

This clonotype showed up many times. This chain connects TRBV29-1 to TRBJ1-1; D call uncertain. CDR1 is SQVTM, CDR2 ANQGSEA, per germline. The CDR3 length is 14 residues. The V and J ends lost 7 bases and 4 bases respectively, with 19 bases between them. Written as DNA, the CDR3 is TGCAGCGGTGGGCCGCAAGTTCGTGGCACTGAAGCTTTCTTT. It specifies CSGGPQVRGTEAFF.

The rearrangement joins TRBV30 to TRBJ1-2; D uncertain. The CDR3 is 14 residues long. V was clipped by 2 bases and J by 4 bases, with 14 bases between them. Germline V gene sequence: CDR1 GTSNPN, CDR2 SVGIG (reference sequence). CDR3 DNA sequence: TGTGCCTGGAGTAAAACCGATAAGCCCTATGGCTACACCTTC. It codes for CAWSKTDKPYGYTF. The full variable domain, its missing parts supplied by reference TRBV30 and TRBJ1-2, is SQTIHQWPATLVQPVGSPLSLECTVEGTSNPNLYWYRQAAGRGLQLLFYSVGIGQISSEVPQNLSASRPQDRQFILSSKKLLLSDSGFYLCAWSKTDKPYGYTFGSGTRLTVV.

This clonotype was detected ten times or more. The chain employs TRBV27 and TRBJ2-2; no reliable D call. Trimming cost V 8 bases and J 6 bases, with 10 bases left between them. Looked up from germline, CDR1 is MNHEY and CDR2 is SMNVEV (reference sequence). This CDR3 has 12 residues. CDR3 residues: CASGLVPGELFF. Written as DNA, the CDR3 is TGTGCCAGCGGCTTGGTTCCCGGGGAGCTGTTTTTT.

This clonotype came up many times. This CDR3 is CASSYGEYSNQPQHF. Here the CDR3 DNA reads TGTGCCAGCAGTTACGGGGAGTATAGCAATCAGCCCCAGCATTTT. V gene TRBV6-6 combines with J gene TRBJ1-5; D gene uncertain. CDR1 is MNHNY, CDR2 SVGAGI, per germline (reference sequence). V lost 2 bases and J lost 0, with 8 bases in between. CDR3 length equals 15 residues.

This clonotype was seen more than once but under ten times. The chain recombines TRBV5-1 with TRBJ2-1; 7 nucleotides agree with TRBD2. The germline V gene has CDR1 SGHRS and CDR2 YFSETQ. This CDR3 is 14 amino acids long. The V segment lost 2 bases and the J segment 7 bases; nucleotides outside the gene matches: 6. The CDR3 DNA is TGCGCCAGCAGCTTCCGGCGGGAGAATAATGAGCAGTTCTTC. Translated, it gives CASSFRRENNEQFF. Filled out from reference TRBV5-1 and TRBJ2-1, the complete variable domain reads KAGVTQTPRYLIKTRGQQVTLSCSPISGHRSVSWYQQTPGQGLQFLFEYFSETQRNKGNFPGRFSGRQFSNSRSEMNVSTLELGDSALYLCASSFRRENNEQFFGPGTRLTVL.

This clonotype was detected only a few times. The CDR3 coding sequence is TGTGCCAGCAACGGACAGTACACAGATACGCAGTATTTT. Translated, it gives CASNGQYTDTQYF. The chain is built from TRBV12-3 or TRBV12-4 and TRBJ2-3; tentative D call: TRBD1 (6 bases). The CDR3 consists of 13 residues. V lost 7 bases and J 2 bases, leaving 10 bases between the germline ends.

This clonotype has at least ten counts. The V and J genes are TRBV6-2 or TRBV6-3 and TRBJ1-1; 9 bases map to TRBD1. The germline gives CDR1 MNHEY, CDR2 SVGEGT. Losses at the gene ends were 6 bases for V and 9 bases for J; bases not matched to a gene: 8. The CDR3 is 13 amino acids. The DNA of the CDR3 is TGTGCCAGCAGCCCTGCGGGACAGGGACAAGCTTTCTTT. This sequence encodes CASSPAGQGQAFF.

This clonotype was observed at least ten times. The chain uses TRBV20-1 and TRBJ1-6, with 7 positions matching TRBD1. In germline, CDR1 is DFQATT, CDR2 SNEGSKA (reference sequence). The J segment lost 13 bases and the V segment lost 3 bases, leaving 12 bases of the junction unmatched. This CDR3 has 14 residues. CDR3 region: CSARTDRVDWPLHF. For the CDR3, the DNA is TGCAGTGCTAGGACAGACAGGGTCGATTGGCCCCTCCACTTT.

The table lists this clonotype with many counts. The chain has TRBV20-1 and TRBJ1-5, with D unresolved. Germline V gene lookup returns CDR1 DFQATT and CDR2 SNEGSKA (reference sequence). The CDR3 contains 14 residues. Between the trimmed V and J ends, which lost 3 bases and 0 bases, there was a span of 9 bases. The CDR3, as DNA: TGCAGTGCTAGTTCAGCATATAGCAATCAGCCCCAGCATTTT. Amino acids: CSASSAYSNQPQHF.